This entry concerns a single T cell receptor beta chain. What it recognizes is unknown. The data originate from a study of shared clonotypes between healthy human individuals. Findings of the study overall: Memory subsets generally showed lower estimated richness than naive subsets.

Germline CDR1 is GTSNPN and CDR2 is SVGIG (reference sequence). Deletions cut 3 bases from V and 7 bases from J, with 16 bases between. The CDR3 loop spans 15 amino acids. CD45RO negativity and positive selection for CCR7 defined naive CD8 cells, a population that excluded terminally differentiated effector memory CD45RA+ cells. In the original analysis: Junction-only immunoSEQ sequences carried no quality scores, so filtering differed. Profiled with immunoSEQ multiplex PCR; TCRdb holds only in-frame clones, not every one. The DNA was the basis for D and trimming; V, J and clone size are from that table. The sample holds about 1.9 million clones; approximately 92% are singletons and the top ten take under 2%.

The source of this sequence is a man aged 18 to 30 in good health. Some clones in this sample may be carry-over from other donors' samples. What was sequenced was naive CD8+ T cells from PBMCs. The rearrangement links TRBV30 to TRBJ1-6; D is possibly TRBD1 (6 bases). CDR3 sequence: CAWRLTGGLNSPLHF. The DNA of the CDR3 is TGTGCCTGGAGGTTGACAGGCGGGTTAAATTCACCCCTCCACTTT. Drawing the rest from reference TRBV30 and TRBJ1-6, the complete variable domain is SQTIHQWPATLVQPVGSPLSLECTVEGTSNPNLYWYRQAAGRGLQLLFYSVGIGQISSEVPQNLSASRPQDRQFILSSKKLLLSDSGFYLCAWRLTGGLNSPLHFGNGTRLTVT.